This T cell receptor (beta chain) was obtained from a study of blood T cells in healthy people across ages. V was pared by 5 bases and J by 1 base, with 12 bases between. The CDR3 extends over 16 amino acids. CDR1 is MNHEY and CDR2 is SVGEGT in the germline V gene. PCR was performed a second time for about 6 to 12 cycles using a sample-barcoded 5' primer and a J-beta primer mix. Each CDR3 protein is one row after TCRdb ran MiXCR on the 5' RACE reads. This sample has 920,000 or so distinct CDR3 sequences, with 40% to 50% found just once. Donors gave roughly 10 milliliters of peripheral blood apiece. V gene TRBV6-2 or TRBV6-3 combines with J gene TRBJ2-6; a weak D match, TRBD1 (5 bases). The receptor's source is a woman in her sixties or seventies in good health. The sequenced sample was blood. The CDR3 here is CASSQPQGSGANVLTF. Here the CDR3 DNA reads TGTGCCAGCAGTCAGCCTCAGGGATCTGGGGCCAACGTCCTGACTTTC.